The 26 T cell receptor beta chains listed next were all sequenced from one sample in a study of T cell clonality in common variable immunodeficiency. These TCRs' antigens remain unknown. Assay used: immunoSEQ multiplex PCR; TCRdb lists only in-frame clones, some missing. Altogether more than 20,000 clones were found in the sample, and no singletons occur. Study-wide points: Fewer deletions and N-nucleotide insertions were reportedly seen in common variable immunodeficiency TCR beta sequences.

Source material: peripheral blood mononuclear cells. The receptors here all came from a human donor with common variable immunodeficiency.

This clone was recorded at least ten times. Coverage ceases 3 residues before the CDR3 finishes, and the germline J gene fills in the end. The chain recombines TRBV7-2 with TRBJ2-1; D is ambiguous. The CDR3 spans 13 residues. Deletions cut 2 bases from V and 6 bases from J, with 8 bases between. CDR1 SGHTA and CDR2 FQGNSA come from the germline V gene. Partial CDR3 DNA: TGTGCCAGCAGCTTATACCCCGGCAATGAG. Its protein is CASSLYPGNE. The entire CDR3 protein is CASSLYPGNEQFF.

This clone came up many times. The CDR3 end lies 3 residues beyond the end of the read and is filled in from the germline J gene. The gene calls are TRBV20-1 and TRBJ2-3; D perhaps matches TRBD2 (5 bases). CDR3 length: 14 amino acids. Germline V gene lookup returns CDR1 DFQATT and CDR2 SNEGSKA (reference sequence). The V gene lost 2 bases and the J gene lost 1 base, with 10 bases spanning the gap. CDR3 residues: CSARLASGTDTQYF. The CDR3 DNA, read in part, is TGCAGTGCTAGACTAGCTTCTGGCACAGATACG.

This clone has just a few counts. Read data end 3 residues before the CDR3 end; the end is taken from the germline J gene. The chain has TRBV6-4 and TRBJ2-1, with 10 positions matching TRBD1. Germline values: CDR1 MRHNA, CDR2 SNTAGT. The trim removed 6 bases at V and 4 bases at J, leaving 12 bases unmatched. This CDR3 is built from 17 residues. Here the CDR3 reads CASSDQKRDRGYNEQFF. CDR3 DNA (partial): TGTGCCAGCAGCGACCAAAAAAGGGACAGGGGATACAATGAG.

This clone has ten or more counts. The CDR3 end is not reached by the read, which stops 3 residues before it; the germline J gene fills it in. The rearrangement uses TRBV7-2 and TRBJ2-1, with TRBD1 matching over 7 bases. CDR1 SGHTA and CDR2 FQGNSA come from the germline V gene. V was pared by 5 bases and J by 4 bases, with 5 bases of the junction left unmatched. The CDR3 covers 14 residues. CDR3 bases read: TGTGCCAGCAGCCCCAGACAGGGATACAATGAG. It yields the protein CASSPRQGYNE. The full-length CDR3 reads as CASSPRQGYNEQFF.

To note about this clone: The CDR3 extends 3 residues past the end of the read, so its final part is completed from the germline J gene. V and J are TRBV30 and TRBJ1-5, with D possibly TRBD1 on 6 matching bases. CDR1 is GTSNPN and CDR2 is SVGIG in the germline V gene (reference sequence). The V end was cut by 4 bases, the J end by 0 bases, with 13 bases between. This CDR3 contains 15 residues. CDR3 in amino acids: CAWKGGEYSNQPQHF. The CDR3 bases that were read are TGTGCCTGGAAAGGGGGAGAATATAGCAATCAGCCC.

The CDR3 sequence: CASSRHSGLSYEQYF. The covered CDR3 bases are TGTGCCAGCAGCCGTCATAGCGGACTCTCCTACGAG. The chain links TRBV11-2 to TRBJ2-7; weak D call: TRBD2 (6 bases). The CDR3 end lies 3 residues beyond the end of the read and is filled in from the germline J gene. Trimming removed 5 bases from V and 0 bases from J, with 14 bases in between. Germline values: CDR1 SGHAT, CDR2 FQNNGV. The CDR3 spans 15 residues.

This clone came up a few times. The read terminates 3 residues before the CDR3 end, so the remaining end is supplied by the germline J gene. The chain has TRBV7-2 and TRBJ1-6; no reliable D call. Germline assignment: CDR1 SGHTA and CDR2 FQGNSA. This CDR3 comprises 12 residues. The ends were cut back, 2 bases at V and 10 bases at J, with 6 bases in the middle. Incomplete CDR3 DNA: TGTGCCAGCAGCTTAAGCCCCTCACCC. As protein: CASSLSPSP. The CDR3 in its entirety is CASSLSPSPLHF.

This clone has ten or more counts. The read falls 3 residues short of the CDR3 end, and the missing part is taken from the germline J gene. The chain employs TRBV30 and TRBJ2-4; 7 bases are a match to TRBD2. The CDR3 runs 12 residues. Germline V gives CDR1 GTSNPN, CDR2 SVGIG (reference sequence). With V trimmed by 7 bases and J by 6 bases, 6 bases remained unmatched. The sequenced part of the CDR3 DNA is TGTGCCTTAACGGGGGGAGGAAACATT. Protein product: CALTGGGNI. The CDR3, in full, reads CALTGGGNIQYF.

About this clone: The CDR3 end lies 3 residues beyond the end of the read and is filled in from the germline J gene. The V and J genes are TRBV19 and TRBJ2-7, with 9 bases matching TRBD1. Germline V CDR1 and CDR2: LNHDA, SQIVND (reference sequence). V shed 8 bases, J shed 3 bases, and the junction held 8 bases outside the gene matches. This CDR3 is 14 amino acids long. The CDR3 sequence is CASESGTGIYEQYF. The sequenced part of the CDR3 DNA is TGTGCCAGTGAATCCGGGACAGGGATCTACGAG.

Of note for this clone: The read gets to within 3 residues of the CDR3 end, and the germline J gene fills in the rest. The chain is built from TRBV7-3 and TRBJ2-7; no firm D call. CDR1 and CDR2 (germline): SGHTA, FQGTGA. CDR3 length: 11 residues. The ends were cut back, 6 bases at V and 6 bases at J, with 9 bases in the middle. Partial CDR3 DNA: TGTGCCAGCAGTCCCCGGTCCGAG. Protein product: CASSPRSE. The CDR3 as a whole reads CASSPRSEQYF.

Regarding this clone: With the read ending 3 residues before the CDR3 end, the germline J gene is used to fill in that end. V gene TRBV7-2 combines with J gene TRBJ2-2; 8 positions match TRBD1. Germline V gene lookup returns CDR1 SGHTA and CDR2 FQGNSA. Losses at the gene ends were 5 bases for V and 0 bases for J; bases not matched to a gene: 2. This CDR3 is 15 amino acids long. CDR3 DNA (partial): TGTGCCAGCAGCCCGACAGGGGCGAACACCGGGGAG. As protein: CASSPTGANTGE. The entire CDR3 is CASSPTGANTGELFF.

This clone has a count of ten or more. The CDR3 goes on 3 residues after the read ends, and that part is filled in from the germline J gene. The chain combines TRBV6-1 with TRBJ2-4; TRBD2 is a possible D gene (7 bases). This CDR3 has 13 residues. Germline-derived CDR1 and CDR2 are MNHNS and SASEGT. V was trimmed by 4 bases and J by 9 bases, leaving 13 bases between them. The sequenced CDR3 bases are TGTGCCAGCAGTGCAAGTGGGGGGGCCATT. Its protein product is CASSASGGAI. The complete CDR3 sequence is CASSASGGAIQYF.

This clone has at least ten counts. The read comes to an end 3 residues before the CDR3 does, leaving the germline J gene to fill in the end. V usage is TRBV7-2 and J usage is TRBJ2-1, with 9 nucleotides matching TRBD2. Germline CDR1 reads SGHTA; CDR2 reads FQGNSA. J gave up 8 bases and V 3 bases, and 8 bases lay outside the gene matches. This CDR3 spans 15 amino acids. CDR3 in amino acids: CASSFFLAGEDEQFF. CDR3 DNA (partial): TGTGCCAGCAGCTTCTTTTTAGCGGGAGAGGATGAG. Looking up the rest from reference TRBV7-2 and TRBJ2-1 gives the full variable domain: GAGVSQSPSNKVTEKGKDVELRCDPISGHTALYWYRQSLGQGLEFLIYFQGNSAPDKSGLPSDRFSAERTGGSVSTLTIQRTQQEDSAVYLCASSFFLAGEDEQFFGPGTRLTVL.

This clone has ten or more counts. The CDR3 extends 3 residues past the end of the read, so its final part is completed from the germline J gene. The gene calls are TRBV7-9 and TRBJ2-1, with D hard to call. Trimming cost V 6 bases and J 8 bases, with 14 bases left between them. Looked up from germline, CDR1 is SEHNR and CDR2 is FQNEAQ (reference sequence). The CDR3 contains 13 residues. The part of the CDR3 DNA that was read is TGTGCCAGCAGTCCAACTATGGTCTATGAG. Translation: CASSPTMVYE. The full-length CDR3 reads as CASSPTMVYEQFF.

This clone has more than one count but fewer than ten. The missing CDR3 end, 3 residues past where the read stops, is filled in from the germline J gene. The rearrangement joins TRBV19 to TRBJ1-5, with D perhaps TRBD1 (6 bases). This CDR3 has 17 residues. The V end was cut by 1 base, the J end by 6 bases, with 19 bases between. Looked up from germline, CDR1 is LNHDA and CDR2 is SQIVND (reference sequence). The chain's CDR3 is CASSIVGQGKRRQPQHF. Incomplete CDR3 DNA: TGTGCCAGTAGTATAGTCGGCCAGGGGAAGCGCCGTCAGCCC.

This clone was counted ten times or more. The read halts 3 residues ahead of the CDR3 end, with the missing end drawn from the germline J gene. The V gene is TRBV7-3, the J gene TRBJ2-1; D unclear. The length of the CDR3 is 15 residues. Germline lookup yields CDR1 SGHTA and CDR2 FQGTGA. The V gene lost 1 base and the J gene lost 0 bases, with 7 bases spanning the gap. The sequenced CDR3 bases are TGTGCCAGCAGCTTAAGTGTTAGCTCCTACAATGAG. Its translation is CASSLSVSSYNE. The CDR3 in its entirety is CASSLSVSSYNEQFF.

This clone was picked up many times. The read ends 3 residues early relative to the CDR3; the germline J gene fills the gap. The rearrangement links TRBV7-9 to TRBJ2-2; 9 nucleotides match TRBD2. CDR1 SEHNR and CDR2 FQNEAQ come from the germline V gene (reference sequence). V gave up 9 bases and J gave up 3 bases; unmatched junction bases: 5. This CDR3 contains 14 residues. CDR3 DNA (partial): TGTGCCAGTGACCTAGCGGGGTACACCGGGGAG. It translates to CASDLAGYTGE. The entire CDR3 protein reads CASDLAGYTGELFF.

Many counts were recorded for this clone. The CDR3 goes on 3 residues after the read ends, and that part is filled in from the germline J gene. The chain joins TRBV7-8 to TRBJ2-7, with 10 bases matching TRBD2. The trim removed 5 bases at V and 2 bases at J, leaving 6 bases unmatched. The CDR3 is 15 residues long. The germline CDR1 and CDR2 sequences are SGHVS and FQNEAQ. The covered CDR3 bases are TGTGCCAGCAGCCCTACTAGCGGGGAAACCTACGAG. Translating gives CASSPTSGETYE. The full CDR3 protein is CASSPTSGETYEQYF.

Many counts were recorded for this clone. A junction boundary mismatches the germline segment, possibly from a read error. The CDR3 goes on 3 residues after the read ends, and that part is filled in from the germline J gene. The J gene is TRBJ2-5, the V gene TRBV4-2, with D perhaps TRBD1 (5 bases). This CDR3 is built from 13 residues. Germline V gene data show CDR1 as LGHNA and CDR2 as YNFKEQ. The CDR3 loop reads CASSQSATGTQYF. The DNA read from the CDR3 is TGCGCCAGCAGCCAATCCGCCACAGGGACC.

Many counts were recorded for this clone. CDR3 DNA, as far as it was read: TGTGCCAGCAGTTACTCGCCCCAGCAGGGCTCCTACGAG. Its protein is CASSYSPQQGSYE. The entire CDR3 reads CASSYSPQQGSYEQYF. J is TRBJ2-7 and V is TRBV6-2 or TRBV6-3; tentatively, D is TRBD1 (5 bases). Sequencing ends 3 residues short of the CDR3 end; the germline J gene provides the rest. The CDR3 contains 16 residues. Per germline, CDR1 MNHEY and CDR2 SVGEGT. V was shortened by 0 bases and J by 0 bases, with 12 bases between the two germline ends.

As to this clone: Sequencing ends 3 residues short of the CDR3 end; the germline J gene provides the rest. V usage is TRBV20-1 and J usage is TRBJ1-5; 10 positions agree with TRBD1. The trim removed 5 bases at V and 7 bases at J, leaving 11 bases unmatched. The CDR3 is made up of 15 amino acids. In germline, CDR1 is DFQATT, CDR2 SNEGSKA (reference sequence). The sequenced CDR3 bases are TGCAGTGCTCAAACCGGGACAGGGGACGGGCAGCCC. Translation gives CSAQTGTGDGQP. The CDR3, in full, reads CSAQTGTGDGQPQHF.

This clone was observed a few times. CDR3 residues: CASSTGISGNTIYF. CDR3 bases read: TGTGCCAGTAGTACAGGGATATCTGGAAACACC. The J gene is TRBJ1-3, the V gene TRBV19; the D gene is possibly TRBD1 (5 bases). The read finishes 3 residues shy of the CDR3 end, and the germline J gene is used to complete it. From germline, CDR1 is LNHDA and CDR2 SQIVND (reference sequence). The CDR3 sequence is 14 residues long. Trimming shortened V by 4 bases and J by 1 base, and 8 bases separated the two germline ends.

This clone was picked up many times. With the read ending 3 residues before the CDR3 end, the germline J gene is used to fill in that end. This chain connects TRBV5-1 to TRBJ1-4; no definite D call. The CDR3 is 13 amino acids. V dropped 0 bases and J dropped 5 bases, with 5 bases sitting between them. CDR1 and CDR2 from the germline V gene are SGHRS and YFSETQ. CDR3: CASSLGANEKLFF. The part of the CDR3 DNA that was read is TGCGCCAGCAGCTTGGGGGCAAATGAAAAA.

This clone was counted at least ten times. The CDR3 end lies 3 residues beyond the end of the read and is filled in from the germline J gene. The genes are TRBV20-1 and TRBJ2-3; TRBD2 agrees at 8 bases. The CDR3 sequence is 15 residues long. The trim removed 3 bases at V and 4 bases at J, leaving 9 bases unmatched. Per germline, CDR1 DFQATT and CDR2 SNEGSKA (reference sequence). Partial CDR3 DNA: TGCAGTGCTAGTCTTGGTAGCGGGGTCGCAGATACG. Amino acid sequence: CSASLGSGVADT. The whole CDR3 sequence reads CSASLGSGVADTQYF.

The table lists this clone with a few counts. From the germline J gene comes the end of the CDR3, since the read stops 3 residues before it. This chain joins TRBV6-2 or TRBV6-3 and TRBJ2-5; 7 nucleotides line up with TRBD1. The CDR3 runs 14 residues. The V gene end was trimmed by 7 bases and the J gene end by 4 bases; junction bases not matched to a gene: 9. Germline V gene data show CDR1 as MNHEY and CDR2 as SVGEGT. The CDR3 loop reads CASTKRGLRETQYF. CDR3 DNA (partial): TGTGCCAGCACTAAAAGGGGGCTTCGAGAGACC.

This clone was found many times. The read ends 3 residues shy of where the CDR3 ends; the end is completed using the germline J gene. The chain uses TRBV18 and TRBJ2-7, with 9 bases lining up with TRBD2. J was trimmed by 0 bases and V by 4 bases; bases with no gene match: 4. CDR1 KGHSH and CDR2 LQKENI come from the germline V gene. The CDR3 totals 15 residues. The CDR3 bases that were read are TGTGCCAGCTCACTTAGCGGGAGCGGCTCCTACGAG. It yields the protein CASSLSGSGSYE. The CDR3 as a whole reads CASSLSGSGSYEQYF.